These T cell receptor beta chains were read from a single sample in a study of blood T cell repertoires in COVID-19. Produced via immunoSEQ multiplex PCR; TCRdb's table is partial and in-frame only. The table has a few hundred thousand clones, more than 75% seen once; the top ten hold less than 3%. Sequencing was done on a sample of peripheral blood. The receptors originated from a woman in her 50s with acute or convalescent COVID-19. Each CDR3 is given with its conserved first and last residue. D genes are given only for firm matches. Expanded clones get a size class; other rows say once, few or many, or leave the size out.

clone_size: NA; v_call: TRBV4-1; j_call: TRBJ2-6; d_call: TRBD2; cdr3_aa: CASSQEGEGPVANVLTF; cdr3_nt: TGCGCCAGCAGCCAAGAAGGGGAGGGTCCGGTGGCCAACGTCCTGACTTTC
clone_size: NA; v_call: TRBV5-1; j_call: TRBJ1-4; d_call: TRBD1; cdr3_aa: CASSPGQGRTNEKLFF; cdr3_nt: TGCGCCAGCAGCCCGGGACAGGGAAGAACTAATGAAAAACTGTTTTTT
clone_size: once; v_call: TRBV9; j_call: TRBJ1-1; d_call: NA; cdr3_aa: CASSGLIPEATEAFF; cdr3_nt: TGTGCCAGCAGCGGGCTCATCCCGGAGGCCACTGAAGCTTTCTTT
clone_size: NA; v_call: TRBV7-2; j_call: TRBJ2-1; d_call: NA; cdr3_aa: CASSPDRDLTYNEQFF; cdr3_nt: TGTGCCAGCAGCCCTGACCGGGACTTGACCTACAATGAGCAGTTCTTC
clone_size: NA; v_call: TRBV9; j_call: TRBJ2-1; d_call: TRBD2; cdr3_aa: CASSVEASGKFYEQFF; cdr3_nt: TGTGCCAGCAGCGTAGAGGCTAGCGGGAAGTTCTATGAGCAGTTCTTC
clone_size: NA; v_call: TRBV28; j_call: TRBJ2-5; d_call: NA; cdr3_aa: CASSPPRGQTLGTQYF; cdr3_nt: TGTGCCAGCAGTCCCCCTCGCGGACAGACTTTGGGGACCCAGTACTTC
clone_size: NA; v_call: TRBV7-6; j_call: TRBJ2-7; d_call: NA; cdr3_aa: CASSLESPAIYEQYF; cdr3_nt: TGTGCCAGCAGCTTAGAGTCCCCCGCTATATACGAGCAGTACTTC
clone_size: NA; v_call: TRBV19; j_call: TRBJ1-1; d_call: NA; cdr3_aa: CASSIGGWAGNTEAFF; cdr3_nt: TGTGCCAGTAGTATAGGAGGTTGGGCGGGAAACACTGAAGCTTTCTTT
clone_size: NA; v_call: TRBV3-1/TRBV3-2; j_call: TRBJ1-1; d_call: NA; cdr3_aa: CASSQGQGWNTEAFF; cdr3_nt: TGTGCCAGCAGCCAAGGCCAGGGGTGGAACACTGAAGCTTTCTTT
clone_size: NA; v_call: TRBV6-4; j_call: TRBJ1-1; d_call: NA; cdr3_aa: CASSEQGSGGTEAFF; cdr3_nt: TGTGCCAGCAGCGAACAGGGATCAGGTGGCACTGAAGCTTTCTTT
clone_size: NA; v_call: TRBV5-1; j_call: TRBJ2-3; d_call: NA; cdr3_aa: CASSRAGSDTQYF; cdr3_nt: TGCGCCAGCAGTCGCGCAGGGTCGGATACGCAGTATTTT
clone_size: NA; v_call: TRBV12-3/TRBV12-4; j_call: TRBJ1-2; d_call: TRBD1; cdr3_aa: CASSLADRDGYTF; cdr3_nt: TGTGCCAGCAGTTTAGCGGACAGGGATGGCTACACCTTC
clone_size: few; v_call: TRBV5-1; j_call: TRBJ2-5; d_call: TRBD2; cdr3_aa: CASSFALGLAGGETQYF; cdr3_nt: TGCGCCAGCAGCTTCGCTCTAGGACTAGCGGGAGGAGAGACCCAGTACTTC
clone_size: NA; v_call: TRBV29-1; j_call: TRBJ1-2; d_call: NA; cdr3_aa: CSVEEQNYGYTF; cdr3_nt: TGCAGCGTTGAAGAACAAAACTATGGCTACACCTTC
clone_size: NA; v_call: TRBV7-9; j_call: TRBJ1-2; d_call: NA; cdr3_aa: CASSFGGAHNYGYTF; cdr3_nt: TGTGCCAGCAGCTTTGGGGGGGCGCATAACTATGGCTACACCTTC
clone_size: NA; v_call: TRBV5-1; j_call: TRBJ2-7; d_call: TRBD1; cdr3_aa: CASSLTGVSYEQYF; cdr3_nt: TGCGCCAGCAGCTTGACAGGGGTGTCCTACGAGCAGTACTTC
clone_size: NA; v_call: TRBV6-1; j_call: TRBJ2-5; d_call: NA; cdr3_aa: CASSEPGGETQYF; cdr3_nt: TGTGCCAGCAGTGAACCAGGTGGAGAGACCCAGTACTTC
clone_size: NA; v_call: TRBV5-5; j_call: TRBJ2-1; d_call: TRBD2; cdr3_aa: CASSLLSGNYNEQFF; cdr3_nt: TGTGCCAGCAGCTTGCTTAGCGGGAACTACAATGAGCAGTTCTTC
clone_size: NA; v_call: TRBV11-3; j_call: TRBJ2-1; d_call: NA; cdr3_aa: CASSSRDNLYNEQFF; cdr3_nt: TGTGCCAGCAGCTCCCGGGACAACCTCTACAATGAGCAGTTCTTC
clone_size: NA; v_call: TRBV28; j_call: TRBJ1-1; d_call: TRBD1; cdr3_aa: CASSSGGIATEAFF; cdr3_nt: TGTGCCAGCAGTTCAGGGGGGATTGCAACTGAAGCTTTCTTT
clone_size: NA; v_call: TRBV4-1; j_call: TRBJ2-3; d_call: NA; cdr3_aa: CASSQTSSTDTQYF; cdr3_nt: TGCGCCAGCAGCCAGACATCTAGCACAGATACGCAGTATTTT
clone_size: once; v_call: TRBV18; j_call: TRBJ1-4; d_call: TRBD1; cdr3_aa: CASSPPGQGGEKLFF; cdr3_nt: TGTGCCAGCTCACCACCGGGACAGGGAGGTGAAAAACTGTTTTTT
clone_size: once; v_call: TRBV28; j_call: TRBJ1-1; d_call: TRBD1; cdr3_aa: CASSQGGIINSEAFF; cdr3_nt: TGTGCCAGCAGCCAAGGGGGCATAATAAACTCTGAAGCTTTCTTT
clone_size: few; v_call: TRBV2; j_call: TRBJ1-1; d_call: NA; cdr3_aa: CASSGPRNTEAFF; cdr3_nt: TGTGCCAGCAGTGGGCCAAGAAACACTGAAGCTTTCTTT
clone_size: NA; v_call: TRBV29-1; j_call: TRBJ1-1; d_call: NA; cdr3_aa: CSVEAPEYRLNTEAFF; cdr3_nt: TGCAGCGTTGAAGCCCCCGAATACAGGCTGAACACTGAAGCTTTCTTT
clone_size: NA; v_call: TRBV6-5; j_call: TRBJ1-5; d_call: NA; cdr3_aa: CASSSAGGGENQPQHF; cdr3_nt: TGTGCCAGCAGTTCCGCGGGGGGCGGAGAGAATCAGCCCCAGCATTTT
clone_size: NA; v_call: TRBV7-9; j_call: TRBJ2-1; d_call: TRBD2; cdr3_aa: CASSPNPKGLADNEQFF; cdr3_nt: TGTGCCAGCAGCCCAAACCCCAAGGGACTAGCGGACAATGAGCAGTTCTTC
clone_size: NA; v_call: TRBV3-1/TRBV3-2; j_call: TRBJ2-7; d_call: TRBD2; cdr3_aa: CASSQDSLAGVGFSYEQYF; cdr3_nt: TGTGCCAGCAGCCAAGATAGTTTAGCGGGAGTCGGTTTCTCCTACGAGCAGTACTTC
clone_size: NA; v_call: TRBV3-1/TRBV3-2; j_call: TRBJ2-7; d_call: NA; cdr3_aa: CASSQSISLGGEQYF; cdr3_nt: TGTGCCAGCAGCCAATCCATCTCATTAGGAGGCGAGCAGTACTTC
clone_size: NA; v_call: TRBV2; j_call: TRBJ2-4; d_call: NA; cdr3_aa: CASSEDSLAKNIQYF; cdr3_nt: TGTGCCAGCAGTGAAGACAGCCTAGCCAAAAACATTCAGTACTTC
clone_size: NA; v_call: TRBV29-1; j_call: TRBJ2-1; d_call: NA; cdr3_aa: CSVEEGGTLNEQFF; cdr3_nt: TGCAGCGTTGAAGAGGGAGGTACGCTAAATGAGCAGTTCTTC
clone_size: NA; v_call: TRBV19; j_call: TRBJ1-5; d_call: NA; cdr3_aa: CASMGTRRGPQHF; cdr3_nt: TGTGCCAGTATGGGGACACGACGAGGGCCCCAGCATTTT
clone_size: NA; v_call: TRBV24-1; j_call: TRBJ2-1; d_call: TRBD2; cdr3_aa: CATKSELADNEQFF; cdr3_nt: TGTGCCACCAAGTCTGAACTAGCGGACAATGAGCAGTTCTTC
clone_size: NA; v_call: TRBV27; j_call: TRBJ2-3; d_call: NA; cdr3_aa: CASSHISSSTDTQYF; cdr3_nt: TGTGCCAGCAGCCACATCTCCTCTAGCACAGATACGCAGTATTTT
clone_size: NA; v_call: TRBV24-1; j_call: TRBJ1-1; d_call: NA; cdr3_aa: CATRESRETEAFF; cdr3_nt: TGTGCCACTCGGGAGTCCAGGGAAACTGAAGCTTTCTTT
clone_size: once; v_call: TRBV5-1; j_call: TRBJ1-1; d_call: NA; cdr3_aa: CASSLDSIQTLNTEAFF; cdr3_nt: TGCGCCAGCAGCTTGGACAGCATACAGACATTGAACACTGAAGCTTTCTTT
clone_size: NA; v_call: TRBV7-2; j_call: TRBJ1-5; d_call: TRBD1; cdr3_aa: CASSATGGSQPQHF; cdr3_nt: TGTGCCAGCAGTGCAACAGGGGGCAGTCAGCCCCAGCATTTT
clone_size: NA; v_call: TRBV19; j_call: TRBJ2-2; d_call: NA; cdr3_aa: CASSFAENTGELFF; cdr3_nt: TGTGCCAGTAGTTTCGCGGAGAACACCGGGGAGCTGTTTTTT
clone_size: NA; v_call: TRBV4-3; j_call: TRBJ2-7; d_call: TRBD2; cdr3_aa: CASSQARGGSFHEQYF; cdr3_nt: TGCGCCAGCAGCCAAGCGCGGGGCGGGAGCTTCCACGAGCAGTACTTC
clone_size: NA; v_call: TRBV5-4; j_call: TRBJ2-7; d_call: NA; cdr3_aa: CASSFDPGTGTYEQYF; cdr3_nt: TGTGCCAGCAGCTTCGACCCCGGGACTGGGACCTACGAGCAGTACTTC